The 6 T cell receptor beta chains in this list originate from one sample, sequenced in a study of shared clonotypes between healthy human individuals. Libraries were prepared by immunoSEQ multiplex PCR; TCRdb keeps only in-frame clonotypes and omits some of them. The repertoire consists of roughly 640,000 clones, with approximately 74% occurring once and the leading ten covering more than 1.5%. The sequencing input was memory CD4+ T cells sorted from blood. As to subset: CD45RA-negative fraction. All receptors come from a woman younger than 45 in good health.

The chain recombines TRBV13 with TRBJ2-1; D remains ambiguous. Germline CDR1 is PRHDT and CDR2 is FYEKMQ (reference sequence). Trimming stripped 5 bases from V and 10 bases from J, with 18 bases between. The CDR3 covers 14 residues. DNA for the CDR3: TGTGCCAGCAGCACAGAGAGAGAGGTGCGCGAGCAGTTCTTC. As protein: CASSTEREVREQFF.

This chain links TRBV7-9 with TRBJ2-6; D is unresolved. Trimming shortened V by 4 bases and J by 3 bases, and 10 bases separated the two germline ends. The length of the CDR3 is 15 residues. Germline V gene data show CDR1 as SEHNR and CDR2 as FQNEAQ (reference sequence). CDR3 DNA sequence: TGTGCCAGCAGCTCGAGTCGGAGTGGGGCCAACGTCCTGACTTTC. Its translation: CASSSSRSGANVLTF.

CDR3 amino acids: CASSSQGGTYNEQFF. In DNA form, the CDR3 reads TGTGCCAGCAGTTCCCAGGGGGGGACTTACAATGAGCAGTTCTTC. This rearrangement joins TRBV6-5 to TRBJ2-1; the D gene could be TRBD1 or TRBD2 (7 bases each). V was clipped by 4 bases and J by 4 bases, with 14 bases between them. This CDR3 is 15 amino acids long. From germline, CDR1 is MNHEY and CDR2 SVGAGI.

As regards this clone: The same CDR3 arises from other DNA sequences in this sample as well. This sequence joins TRBV12-5 and TRBJ2-3; D not certain. V was pared by 6 bases and J by 2 bases, with 12 bases between. CDR1 and CDR2 (germline): LGHNT, FRNRAP. The CDR3 is made up of 14 amino acids. The CDR3 coding sequence is TGTGCTAGTGGCCGCGACTCGAACACAGATACGCAGTATTTT. This encodes CASGRDSNTDTQYF.

This sequence joins TRBV18 and TRBJ2-5, with D perhaps being TRBD1 or TRBD2 (6 bases each). The CDR3 spans 12 residues. With 3 bases removed from V and 6 bases from J, the gap between germline ends came to 8 bases. Looked up from germline, CDR1 is KGHSH and CDR2 is LQKENI. The DNA for the CDR3 is TGTGCCAGCTCACCTGGGGGGCAGACCCAGTACTTC. Translated: CASSPGGQTQYF.

The chain joins TRBV6-5 to TRBJ2-3, with D uncertain. V lost 5 bases, J lost 4 bases, and 10 bases lay in between. From germline, CDR1 is MNHEY and CDR2 SVGAGI. This CDR3 comprises 13 residues. This CDR3 reads CASSPSAPDTQYF. The CDR3 nucleotides are TGTGCCAGCAGTCCCTCAGCCCCAGATACGCAGTATTTT.